The 2 T cell receptor beta chains below come from one sample, sequenced in a study of beta chain features in type 1 diabetes. Reverse transcription of all isolated RNA meant that expressed TCRB transcripts were sequenced. The protocol was immunoSEQ multiplex PCR, while the TCRdb copy is restricted to in-frame clones and leaves out a portion. The table records 300,000 to 400,000 clones, 8% of them present only once. Sequencing was done on a sample of central memory CD4+ T cells from blood. The receptors come from a woman aged 18-30 years in good health.

The rearrangement joins TRBV25-1 to TRBJ2-3; 8 bases fit TRBD1. Germline V lookup: CDR1 MGHDK, CDR2 SYGVNS. This CDR3 has 15 amino acids. V shed 1 base, J shed 2 bases, and the junction held 2 bases outside the gene matches. CDR3 region: CASSEWGQVTDTQYF. CDR3 DNA sequence: TGTGCCAGCAGTGAATGGGGACAGGTCACAGATACGCAGTATTTT.

Only a few counts were recorded for this clone. The sample holds other DNA sequences that translate to the same CDR3. This chain links TRBV11-2 with TRBJ2-7; no firm D call. Germline loops: CDR1 SGHAT, CDR2 FQNNGV. The CDR3 length is 13 residues. Trimming took 5 bases from V and 2 from J, leaving 10 bases between them. The CDR3: CASSLQLAYEQYF. The CDR3 nucleotides read TGTGCCAGCAGCCTCCAGCTGGCCTACGAGCAGTACTTC.